This T cell receptor beta chain is drawn from a study of blood T cell repertoires in COVID-19 (TCRdb year 2020). Notes on the research overall: The collaborator samples originated in the United States, Italy and Spain and spanned the acute and convalescent phases of COVID-19. The material from the prospective study consisted of cDNA or gDNA derived from T cells, B-cell-depleted T cells, or PBMCs. The dataset comprised deeply sampled blood TCRbeta repertoires from subjects exposed to, actively infected with, or recovered from COVID-19. The repertoires were released in a freely available public database intended as a resource for research on the immune response to SARS-CoV-2. The samples were drawn from two sources: the first 160 participants of the ongoing ImmuneRACE study, and 1,000 to 1,500 subjects contributed by 6 global collaborators. Sample metadata almost always included a de-identified subject ID, COVID-19 status, age in years and sex. Where HLA class I and class II types were available, the types were taken from metadata supplied by the sample provider, not from assay-based typing.

The immunoSEQ Assay, a bias-controlled multiplex PCR, was used to amplify TCRbeta CDR3 regions from genomic DNA. On the study's bioinformatics: The number of nucleated cells in each sample was estimated by amplification of reference gene primers within the assay. To quantify the absolute abundance of each unique TCRbeta CDR3 rearrangement, sequence reads were collapsed and filtered. For each sample, productive Simpson clonality was calculated as the square root of Simpson's diversity index over productive rearrangements. What TCRdb holds here is the immuneACCESS table cut down to in-frame rearrangements. Part of the clones is not present; checked against another copy, under half of the missing clones reflect an unresolved V gene, and the others are unexplained. V and J calls and clone size come straight from that table; D and trimming were deduced from the DNA. The sample data list 350,000 to 400,000 clones, and 90% of these were observed just once. In total, the top ten clones hold 6.5% of the sample.

This clone showed up just once. Its binding antigen is unknown. No clone much larger than this one lies a single base away; base qualities are absent. The collaborating institutions used their own protocols to collect whole blood in K2EDTA tubes. For TCRbeta analysis, collaborator samples were shipped as frozen whole blood, as isolated PBMCs, or as DNA extracted from either sample type. The trim is 4 bases for V and 4 bases for J, with a gap of 19 bases between the germline ends. From a lookup of the germline V gene, CDR1 and CDR2 are SGHRS and YFSETQ. Its CDR3 holds 16 amino acids, cysteine through phenylalanine. Only the CDR3 DNA is retained, 48 bases long and in frame from the first base. General conclusions and limits of the study: Clinical and demographic metadata were provided uncurated, with the amount varying by source and participant.

The TCR originated in a man younger than 30 with active or convalescent COVID-19. Sequencing used peripheral blood. The rearrangement combines TRBV5-1 with TRBJ2-3; there is no confident call for the D gene. The CDR3 region reads CASSPFPEVVADTQYF. The DNA sequence is as follows: TGCGCCAGCAGCCCCTTCCCCGAGGTGGTGGCAGATACGCAGTATTTT.